These T cell receptor beta chains were read from a single sample in a study of beta chain features in type 1 diabetes. Clones were read by immunoSEQ multiplex PCR, and TCRdb kept only the in-frame ones, dropping some. Among about 230,000 clones listed, approximately 16% were seen once. The sample comprised naive CD4+ T cells from blood. All receptors come from a man aged 25-40 years with type 1 diabetes. Both conserved end residues are part of each CDR3. Each record gives: D gene, V gene, J gene, clone size, CDR3 DNA, CDR3 protein. The D gene is left open where the match is weak. Expanded clones are given a class, and other clones once, few, many or no size at all.

D: -
V: TRBV18
J: TRBJ2-7
size: once
DNA: TGTGCCAGCTCAGCTACAGGGAGGGAGTCGGGGGAGCAGTACTTC
CDR3: CASSATGRESGEQYF

D: TRBD1
V: TRBV27
J: TRBJ2-7
size: few
DNA: TGTGCCAGCACCCAATCCGGTATGGGACAGGGTTACGAGCAGTACTTC
CDR3: CASTQSGMGQGYEQYF

D: -
V: TRBV7-8
J: TRBJ2-2
size: few
DNA: TGTGCCACCATCCCCTTGAGGGCGGTAGCCACCGGGGAGCTGTTTTTT
CDR3: CATIPLRAVATGELFF

D: -
V: TRBV29-1
J: TRBJ2-3
size: few
DNA: TGCAGCGTTGGTCTTAAATGGACAGATACGCAGTATTTT
CDR3: CSVGLKWTDTQYF

D: -
V: TRBV11-2
J: TRBJ2-1
size: few
DNA: TGTGCCAGCAGCTTATTATCGATCAGGTACCAATCCTACAATGAGCAGTTCTTC
CDR3: CASSLLSIRYQSYNEQFF

D: -
V: TRBV7-7
J: TRBJ2-5
size: few
DNA: TGTGCTAGCAGCTTAAGGTTGCGGGTTCAAGAGACCCAGTACTTC
CDR3: CASSLRLRVQETQYF

D: -
V: TRBV29-1
J: TRBJ1-2
size: few
DNA: TGCAGCGCTTCCCGGGACGGACTCTATGGCTACACCTTC
CDR3: CSASRDGLYGYTF

D: -
V: TRBV10-3
J: TRBJ1-4
size: few
DNA: TGTGCCATCAGTGAGACGTGGGAAAAACTGTTTTTT
CDR3: CAISETWEKLFF

D: TRBD1
V: TRBV12-5
J: TRBJ2-1
size: few
DNA: TGTGCTAGTGGCGCCGGGACAGGGAAGGTGAATGAGCAGTTCTTC
CDR3: CASGAGTGKVNEQFF

D: -
V: TRBV4-1
J: TRBJ1-1
size: few
DNA: TGCGCCAGCAGCCGGGAGGTTAACACTGAAGCTTTCTTT
CDR3: CASSREVNTEAFF

D: -
V: TRBV9
J: TRBJ2-6
size: few
DNA: TGTGCCAGCAGCGTAGATCCCCTCTCTGGGGCCAACGTCCTGACTTTC
CDR3: CASSVDPLSGANVLTF

D: -
V: TRBV29-1
J: TRBJ1-5
size: few
DNA: TGCAGCGTTGCGGCAGGGGCGTATCAGCCCCAGCATTTT
CDR3: CSVAAGAYQPQHF

D: TRBD2
V: TRBV4-1
J: TRBJ2-1
size: few
DNA: TGCGCCAGCAGCCAGCGCGGGGGTCGCAATGAGCAGTTCTTC
CDR3: CASSQRGGRNEQFF

D: -
V: TRBV9
J: TRBJ2-1
size: -
DNA: TGTGCCAGCAGCGGGGACGGCAGCTCCTACAATGAGCAGTTCTTC
CDR3: CASSGDGSSYNEQFF

D: -
V: TRBV30
J: TRBJ1-5
size: few
DNA: TGTGCCTGGAGCAGGGGAAGCAATCAGCCCCAGCATTTT
CDR3: CAWSRGSNQPQHF

D: TRBD1
V: TRBV7-9
J: TRBJ2-7
size: few
DNA: TGTGCCAGCAGTTTAGGGACAGCCGCCTACGAGCAGTACTTC
CDR3: CASSLGTAAYEQYF

D: -
V: TRBV6-1
J: TRBJ2-6
size: few
DNA: TGTGCCAGCACCGGAGGAACCTCTGGGGCCAACGTCCTGACTTTC
CDR3: CASTGGTSGANVLTF

D: -
V: TRBV29-1
J: TRBJ2-6
size: -
DNA: TGCAGCGTTGTCGTCCGGGGGAACTCTGGGGCCAACGTCCTGACTTTC
CDR3: CSVVVRGNSGANVLTF

D: TRBD2
V: TRBV30
J: TRBJ2-2
size: -
DNA: TGTGCCTGGAATTTCGGACTAGCGGCCGGGGAGCTGTTTTTT
CDR3: CAWNFGLAAGELFF

D: -
V: TRBV30
J: TRBJ2-1
size: -
DNA: TGTGCCTGGGGAGGTATGGATGAGCAGTTCTTC
CDR3: CAWGGMDEQFF

D: TRBD2
V: TRBV28
J: TRBJ2-7
size: few
DNA: TGTGCCAGCGCCCGACGGGAGGGCCACTACGAGCAGTACTTC
CDR3: CASARREGHYEQYF

D: -
V: TRBV7-7
J: TRBJ2-5
size: -
DNA: TGTGCTAGCAGCCCCGGGACCCTGAAGGGGGAGACCCAGTACTTC
CDR3: CASSPGTLKGETQYF

D: TRBD1
V: TRBV6-1
J: TRBJ1-1
size: -
DNA: TGTGCCAGCATACCTTACAGGGGCGACACTGAAGCTTTCTTT
CDR3: CASIPYRGDTEAFF

D: -
V: TRBV28
J: TRBJ2-3
size: -
DNA: TGTGCCAGCAGCCGAAATACGCAGTATTTT
CDR3: CASSRNTQYF

D: -
V: TRBV29-1
J: TRBJ1-3
size: -
DNA: TGCAGCGTTGAAATACCCCTAACTGGAAACACCATATATTTT
CDR3: CSVEIPLTGNTIYF

D: TRBD1
V: TRBV30
J: TRBJ2-7
size: -
DNA: TGTGCCTGGAGTCCAGGGACACAGGGGGAGCAGTACTTC
CDR3: CAWSPGTQGEQYF

D: -
V: TRBV15
J: TRBJ2-2
size: -
DNA: TGTGCCACCAGCAGAGGAACCGGGGAGCTGTTTTTT
CDR3: CATSRGTGELFF